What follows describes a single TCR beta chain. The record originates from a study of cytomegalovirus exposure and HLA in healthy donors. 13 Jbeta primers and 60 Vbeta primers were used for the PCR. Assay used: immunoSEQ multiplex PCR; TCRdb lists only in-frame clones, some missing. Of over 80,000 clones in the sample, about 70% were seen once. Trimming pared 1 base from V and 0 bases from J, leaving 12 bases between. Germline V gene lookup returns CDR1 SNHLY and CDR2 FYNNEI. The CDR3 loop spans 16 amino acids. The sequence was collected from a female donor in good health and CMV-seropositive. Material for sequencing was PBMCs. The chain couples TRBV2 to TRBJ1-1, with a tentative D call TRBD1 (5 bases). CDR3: CASSEGGGHMNTEAFF. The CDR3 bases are TGTGCCAGCAGTGAAGGGGGAGGACATATGAACACTGAAGCTTTCTTT. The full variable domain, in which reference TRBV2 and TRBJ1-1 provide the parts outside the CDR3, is EPEVTQTPSHQVTQMGQEVILRCVPISNHLYFYWYRQILGQKVEFLVSFYNNEISEKSEIFDDQFSVERPDGSNFTLKIRSTKLEDSAMYFCASSEGGGHMNTEAFFGQGTRLTVV.